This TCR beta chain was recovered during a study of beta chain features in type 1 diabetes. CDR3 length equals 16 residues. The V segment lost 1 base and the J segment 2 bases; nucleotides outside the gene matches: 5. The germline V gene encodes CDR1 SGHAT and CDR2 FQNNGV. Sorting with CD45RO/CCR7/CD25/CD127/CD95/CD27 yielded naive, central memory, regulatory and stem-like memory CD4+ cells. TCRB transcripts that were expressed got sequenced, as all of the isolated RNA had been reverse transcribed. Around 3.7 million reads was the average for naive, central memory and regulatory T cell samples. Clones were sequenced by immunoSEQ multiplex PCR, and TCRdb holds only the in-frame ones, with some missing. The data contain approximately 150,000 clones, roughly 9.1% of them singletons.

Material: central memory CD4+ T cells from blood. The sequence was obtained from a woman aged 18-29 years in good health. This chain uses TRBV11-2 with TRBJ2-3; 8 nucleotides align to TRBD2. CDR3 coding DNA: TGTGCCAGCAGCTTAGGGGCGGGAGGTTACACAGATACGCAGTATTTT. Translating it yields CASSLGAGGYTDTQYF.